Here is one T cell receptor (delta chain) with its context. The antigen this receptor binds is unknown. An end of the junction does not agree with germline; a read error may underlie this. The data were taken from a study of gamma-delta T cells after stem cell transplantation (dated by TCRdb to the mid-2010s). Preparation of the library involved RT-PCR. The listed sequencing device is Illumina MiSeq. TCRdb called clones anew from the public reads via CATT; matching DNA rows were later pooled. The sample yields around 16,000 delta-chain clones; 9.4% were counted once. The ten largest make up approximately 60% of the sample. Reading from cysteine to phenylalanine, the CDR3 counts 13 amino acids. Only the CDR3 part of the read is kept: 39 bases, read in frame from the first base. The germline V gene (reference sequence) yields TVYSNPD for CDR1 and GDNSRS for CDR2.

This clonotype was obtained from a human donor. It is not recorded whose cells these are; they may come from a transplant donor. This chain is built from TRDV3 and TRDJ1; TRDD3 could be the D gene, as 5 bases match. Sequences were obtained from gamma-delta T cells. The CDR3 region reads CAFNFRVLDTLIF. DNA sequence: TGTGCCTTTAATTTTCGTGTCCTCGATACACTCATCTTT. Reference TRDV3 and TRDJ1 genes cover what lies past the CDR3, so the full variable domain is CDKVTQSSPDQTVASGSEVVLLCTYDTVYSNPDLFWYRIRPDYSFQFVFYGDNSRSEGADFTQGRFSVKHILTQKAFHLVISPVRTEDSATYYCAFNFRVLDTLIFGKGTRVTVEP.